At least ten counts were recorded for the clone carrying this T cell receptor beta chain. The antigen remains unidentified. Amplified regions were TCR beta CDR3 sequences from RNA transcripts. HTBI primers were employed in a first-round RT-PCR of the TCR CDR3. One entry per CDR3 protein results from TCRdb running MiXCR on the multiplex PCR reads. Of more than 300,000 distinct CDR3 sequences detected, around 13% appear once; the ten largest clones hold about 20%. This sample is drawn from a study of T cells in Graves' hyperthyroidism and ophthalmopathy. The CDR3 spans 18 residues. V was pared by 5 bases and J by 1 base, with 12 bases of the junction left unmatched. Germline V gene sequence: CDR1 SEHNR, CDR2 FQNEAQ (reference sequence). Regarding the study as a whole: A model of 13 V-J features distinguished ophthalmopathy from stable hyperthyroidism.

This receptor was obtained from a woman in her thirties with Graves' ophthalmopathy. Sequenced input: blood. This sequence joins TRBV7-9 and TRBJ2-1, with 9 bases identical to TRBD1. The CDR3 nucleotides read TGTGCCAGCAGCCCAAAGCCGGGACAGGGAACTTCCTACAATGAGCAGTTCTTC. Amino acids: CASSPKPGQGTSYNEQFF. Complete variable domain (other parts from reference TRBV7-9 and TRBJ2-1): DTGVSQNPRHKITKRGQNVTFRCDPISEHNRLYWYRQTLGQGPEFLTYFQNEAQLEKSRLLSDRFSAERPKGSFSTLEIQRTEQGDSAMYLCASSPKPGQGTSYNEQFFGPGTRLTVL.